A selection of T cell receptor beta chains follows, all from one sample in a study of memory CD8 T cells in hepatitis C reinfection. Sequencing used immunoSEQ multiplex PCR; TCRdb keeps in-frame clones, though not all of them. The sample comprises some 40,000 clones, over 75% of which are singletons, and approximately 1.2% rests with the top ten. Sequencing was performed on naive CD8+ T cells sorted from blood. The receptors stem from a man aged 18 to 29 with hepatitis C virus infection. The CDR3 runs from the conserved cysteine through the conserved F or W. D genes are given only for firm matches. Clone sizes are given selectively: once, few, many, or a class where the clone is expanded.

- | TRBJ1-2 | TRBD1 | TRBV29-1 | CSVEGQGSPNYGYTF | TGCAGCGTTGAGGGACAGGGAAGCCCCAACTATGGCTACACCTTC
once | TRBJ2-5 | TRBD1 | TRBV11-2 | CASSIRATGLRETQYF | TGTGCCAGCAGCATAAGAGCGACAGGGTTGAGGGAGACCCAGTACTTC
- | TRBJ1-1 | - | TRBV6-5 | CASSSPDSSDEAFF | TGTGCCAGCAGTTCGCCTGACAGTTCAGATGAAGCTTTCTTT
- | TRBJ2-2 | TRBD2 | TRBV4-3 | CASSPGPGLPNQNTGELFF | TGCGCCAGCAGCCCAGGGCCGGGACTACCTAATCAAAACACCGGGGAGCTGTTTTTT
- | TRBJ1-1 | - | TRBV6-6 | CASSLMNTEAFF | TGTGCCAGCAGTTTAATGAACACTGAAGCTTTCTTT
- | TRBJ2-3 | - | TRBV11-3 | CASSLEGGTDTQYF | TGTGCCAGCAGCTTAGAGGGAGGCACAGATACGCAGTATTTT
- | TRBJ2-7 | TRBD2 | TRBV5-6 | CASSRGGDYEQYF | TGTGCCAGCAGCAGGGGAGGGGACTACGAGCAGTACTTC
- | TRBJ2-1 | TRBD2 | TRBV5-1 | CASSLVGLAGRDEQFF | TGCGCCAGCAGCTTGGTCGGACTAGCGGGAAGGGATGAGCAGTTCTTC
- | TRBJ1-4 | - | TRBV2 | CASIGSGGEKLFF | TGTGCCAGCATAGGATCCGGAGGAGAAAAACTGTTTTTT
- | TRBJ1-3 | TRBD1 | TRBV2 | CASSDWTGGDSGNTIYF | TGTGCCAGCAGTGACTGGACAGGGGGAGATTCGGGAAACACCATATATTTT
- | TRBJ1-5 | - | TRBV6-5 | CASSEYGGLGHF | TGTGCCAGCAGTGAATATGGGGGCCTCGGGCATTTT
- | TRBJ2-3 | - | TRBV2 | CASSEEGQRLDTQYF | TGTGCCAGCAGTGAGGAGGGGCAGAGGTTGGATACGCAGTATTTT
- | TRBJ1-1 | - | TRBV11-2 | CASSLGGLTEAFF | TGTGCCAGCAGCTTAGGTGGCCTCACTGAAGCTTTCTTT
- | TRBJ2-1 | TRBD2 | TRBV4-1 | CASSQELAEAYNEQFF | TGCGCCAGCAGCCAAGAACTAGCGGAGGCCTACAATGAGCAGTTCTTC
- | TRBJ2-7 | - | TRBV29-1 | CSVAPSPSYEQYF | TGCAGCGTTGCCCCTTCCCCCTCCTACGAGCAGTACTTC
- | TRBJ2-1 | - | TRBV29-1 | CSLRDEQFF | TGCAGCCTGAGGGATGAGCAGTTCTTC
- | TRBJ2-3 | TRBD1 | TRBV10-2 | CASSESVTGTTSTDTQYF | TGCGCCAGCAGTGAGTCGGTGACAGGGACAACTAGCACAGATACGCAGTATTTT